This TCR beta chain is drawn from a study of blood T cells in healthy people across ages. Study summary: Capture via template switching afforded approximately one barcoded beta molecule per two T cells. Overall study findings and caveats: Researchers said unsorted PBMCs prevented a conclusive naive versus antigen-experienced comparison.

Note on this clonotype: Its target is not known.

A J-beta primer mix and a sample-barcoded 5' primer were used in a second PCR of roughly 6 to 11 cycles. The template-switch adaptor was a 5' adaptor with 12 random nucleotides. It tagged each cDNA molecule. One entry per CDR3 protein results from TCRdb running MiXCR on the 5' RACE reads. The profile covers approximately 770,000 distinct CDR3 sequences, with 58% appearing a single time and 22% taken by the ten largest. This CDR3 has 17 amino acids. V shed 5 bases and J 1 base; nucleotides not matched to a gene: 13. Germline V gene data show CDR1 as MNHEY and CDR2 as SMNVEV (reference sequence). V gene TRBV27 combines with J gene TRBJ2-5, with 7 bases that match TRBD2. Sequencing was carried out using blood. The clonotype comes from a man between 25 and 39 years old in good health. CDR3 residues: CASSPRLGRPTQETQYF. The CDR3 DNA reads as TGTGCCAGCAGTCCCCGGCTCGGGAGGCCCACCCAAGAGACCCAGTACTTC.